This entry lists 30 T cell receptor beta chains sequenced from one sample in a study of technical replicates of blood from a handful of donors. The protocol was immunoSEQ multiplex PCR, while the TCRdb copy is restricted to in-frame clones and leaves out a portion. The repertoire holds about 13,000 clones, roughly 85% seen once, with more than 9.5% in the top ten. Sequenced material: PBMCs. The receptors shown here come from a human donor in good health.

This clone was picked up one time. The chain combines TRBV28 with TRBJ1-5; unclear D gene. V gave up 5 bases and J gave up 4 bases, with 15 bases separating them. The length of the CDR3 is 15 residues. The germline V gene has CDR1 MDHEN and CDR2 SYDVKM. The CDR3 sequence is CASSLSLGPNQPQHF. The DNA of the CDR3 is TGTGCCAGCAGTCTATCCCTAGGCCCGAATCAGCCCCAGCATTTT.

This chain connects TRBV9 to TRBJ2-1; 15 bases agree with TRBD2. The CDR3 runs to 16 residues. Germline loops: CDR1 SGDLS, CDR2 YYNGEE. Losses at the gene ends were 3 bases for V and 6 bases for J; bases not matched to a gene: 4. The CDR3: CASSAQGLAGGNEQFF. In DNA, the CDR3 is TGTGCCAGCAGCGCGCAGGGACTAGCGGGGGGCAATGAGCAGTTCTTC.

The chain couples TRBV5-1 to TRBJ2-7, with TRBD2 matching 8 bases. V lost 6 bases, J lost 6 bases, and 11 bases stayed unmatched. CDR1 and CDR2 from the germline V gene are SGHRS and YFSETQ. The CDR3 contains 14 residues. The CDR3 is CASTSAGGYAEQYF. The DNA for the CDR3 is TGCGCCAGCACCTCGGCGGGGGGATATGCCGAGCAGTACTTC.

V usage is TRBV28 and J usage is TRBJ2-7, with TRBD2 matching over 14 bases. The germline gives CDR1 MDHEN, CDR2 SYDVKM. With V trimmed by 5 bases and J by 5 bases, 5 bases remained unmatched. The CDR3 has 15 amino acids. The CDR3 sequence: CASSLSGLAGDEQYF. In DNA, the CDR3 is TGTGCCAGCAGTCTTTCGGGACTAGCGGGAGACGAGCAGTACTTC.

This CDR3 is CASSQELAGDNTGELFF. The CDR3 DNA sequence: TGCGCCAGCAGCCAAGAACTAGCGGGAGATAACACCGGGGAGCTGTTTTTT. V and J are TRBV4-1 and TRBJ2-2; 11 bases are a match to TRBD2. This CDR3 comprises 17 residues. V was clipped by 0 bases and J by 2 bases; unmatched bases: 2. The V gene's germline CDR1 is MGHRA and CDR2 YSYEKL.

As DNA, the CDR3 is TGTGCCAGCAGTGCAGGGTCGGACACTGAAGCTTTCTTT. Amino acids: CASSAGSDTEAFF. The chain combines TRBV2 with TRBJ1-1; perhaps TRBD1 as D (5 bases). CDR1 SNHLY and CDR2 FYNNEI come from the germline V gene. Trimming shortened V by 4 bases and J by 3 bases, and 9 bases separated the two germline ends. The CDR3 totals 13 residues. Full variable domain (outside the CDR3, taken from reference TRBV2 and TRBJ1-1): EPEVTQTPSHQVTQMGQEVILRCVPISNHLYFYWYRQILGQKVEFLVSFYNNEISEKSEIFDDQFSVERPDGSNFTLKIRSTKLEDSAMYFCASSAGSDTEAFFGQGTRLTVV.

This chain joins TRBV30 and TRBJ1-5; tentative D call: TRBD1 (6 bases). Between the trimmed V and J ends, which lost 0 bases and 1 base, there was a span of 22 bases. The CDR3 extends over 19 amino acids. CDR1 and CDR2 from the germline V gene are GTSNPN and SVGIG (reference sequence). Here the CDR3 reads CAWSVLPHTGFGSNQPQHF. The CDR3 nucleotides are TGTGCCTGGAGTGTACTCCCCCACACAGGGTTCGGAAGCAATCAGCCCCAGCATTTT.

The J gene is TRBJ1-1, the V gene TRBV10-1; 7 positions agree with TRBD1. The CDR3 runs to 13 residues. The germline V gene has CDR1 WNHNN and CDR2 SYGVQD (reference sequence). The J segment lost 5 bases and the V segment lost 6 bases, leaving 6 bases of the junction unmatched. The CDR3 region has the DNA TGCGCCAGCAGAGGACAGGACGAGACTGAAGCTTTCTTT. Residues: CASRGQDETEAFF.

V usage is TRBV5-4 and J usage is TRBJ2-5; possibly TRBD1 for D (6 bases). V lost 2 bases and J lost 2, with 10 bases in between. Germline values: CDR1 SGHNT, CDR2 YYREEE (reference sequence). This CDR3 region has 14 residues. The CDR3 protein is CASSLVGQQETQYF. The DNA for the CDR3 is TGTGCCAGCAGCTTAGTTGGACAGCAAGAGACCCAGTACTTC.

The CDR3 DNA follows: TGTGCCTGGAGTGTAAATGTAGCGCTAGGCACTGAAGCTTTCTTT. Translated, it gives CAWSVNVALGTEAFF. The chain uses TRBV30 and TRBJ1-1, with no clear D. Germline V gene sequence: CDR1 GTSNPN, CDR2 SVGIG (reference sequence). V was clipped by 0 bases and J by 4 bases, with 15 bases between them. The CDR3 sequence is 15 residues long.

This rearrangement joins TRBV6-5 to TRBJ1-1; 10 bases match TRBD1. CDR1 and CDR2 from the germline V gene are MNHEY and SVGAGI. There are 15 residues in the CDR3. V trimming: 7 bases; J trimming: 5 bases; junction bases outside the gene matches: 10. The CDR3 is CASKRRQGAGTEAFF. CDR3 bases: TGTGCCAGCAAGCGTCGACAGGGGGCAGGGACTGAAGCTTTCTTT.

This sequence joins TRBV6-1 and TRBJ2-3; perhaps TRBD2 as D (5 bases). Germline CDR1 is MNHNS and CDR2 is SASEGT. V gave up 4 bases and J gave up 3 bases, with 8 bases separating them. This CDR3 has 13 residues. The CDR3 nucleotides read TGTGCCAGCAGTGCTAGGAGGACAGATACGCAGTATTTT. Its protein product is CASSARRTDTQYF.

The chain joins TRBV6-4 to TRBJ2-3; D possibly corresponds to TRBD1 (6 bases). This CDR3 region has 13 residues. Trimming shortened V by 4 bases and J by 5 bases, and 10 bases separated the two germline ends. Germline CDR1 and CDR2: MRHNA and SNTAGT. The CDR3 is CASSAIGGDTQYF. CDR3 sequence (DNA): TGTGCCAGCAGTGCGATAGGGGGAGATACGCAGTATTTT.

This clone occurred a few times. The chain recombines TRBV19 with TRBJ1-2, with TRBD1 as a possible D gene (6 bases). The CDR3 has 17 residues. CDR1 and CDR2 (germline): LNHDA, SQIVND (reference sequence). Between the trimmed V and J ends, which lost 6 bases and 2 bases, there was a span of 22 bases. CDR3 sequence: CASSRVARQAENYGYTF. In DNA, the CDR3 is TGTGCCAGTAGCAGAGTCGCGAGACAGGCTGAGAACTATGGCTACACCTTC.

The chain is built from TRBV7-2 and TRBJ2-1; D gene uncertain. The CDR3 runs 13 residues. Germline CDR1 SGHTA, CDR2 FQGNSA. V lost 1 base and J lost 3, with 4 bases in between. DNA for the CDR3: TGTGCCAGCAGCTTAGTCAGCTACAATGAGCAGTTCTTC. It encodes CASSLVSYNEQFF.

This clone showed up just once. The chain couples TRBV9 to TRBJ2-5; TRBD1 agrees at 8 bases. Trimming cost V 4 bases and J 3 bases; bases outside gene matches: 5. CDR3 length: 14 residues. The V gene's germline CDR1 is SGDLS and CDR2 YYNGEE. For the CDR3, the DNA is TGTGCCAGCAGCCTATCGACAGGGGAAGAGACCCAGTACTTC. Encoded protein: CASSLSTGEETQYF.

This chain connects TRBV30 to TRBJ2-1, with TRBD2 identical over 11 bases. Germline assignment: CDR1 GTSNPN and CDR2 SVGIG (reference sequence). CDR3 length equals 15 residues. Trimming took 5 bases from V and 3 from J; bases not matched to a gene: 6. In nucleotides, the CDR3 is TGTGCCTGGCTAATAGCGGGAGGGAGCTACAATGAGCAGTTCTTC. Protein product: CAWLIAGGSYNEQFF.

The rearrangement links TRBV28 to TRBJ1-2; weak D call: TRBD1 (5 bases). V shed 6 bases and J shed 6 bases, with 17 bases lying between them. The CDR3 totals 14 residues. The V gene's germline CDR1 is MDHEN and CDR2 SYDVKM. The DNA for the CDR3 is TGTGCCAGCAGCAGCGGGACCGAGGTTAATGGCTACACCTTC. Translated, it gives CASSSGTEVNGYTF.

The chain employs TRBV6-7 and TRBJ1-5; D possibly corresponds to TRBD1 (6 bases). TRBV6-7 is labeled an ORF, and its function is uncertain. V lost 9 bases, J lost 2 bases, and 17 bases lay in between. This CDR3 has 15 residues. CDR3 in amino acids: CARATGLWGNQPQHF. In DNA form, the CDR3 reads TGTGCCAGAGCGACAGGTTTGTGGGGCAATCAGCCCCAGCATTTT.

The chain recombines TRBV19 with TRBJ2-3, with 8 bases matching TRBD2. After removal of 2 bases from V and 0 bases from J, the junction contained 7 bases not matched to a gene. From germline, CDR1 is LNHDA and CDR2 SQIVND (reference sequence). The CDR3 length is 17 residues. CDR3 protein: CASSIPYSGTSTDTQYF. For the CDR3, the DNA is TGTGCCAGTAGTATACCATATAGCGGGACTAGCACAGATACGCAGTATTTT.

The sample holds one count of this clone. The V gene is TRBV6-1, the J gene TRBJ2-7; 7 bases line up with TRBD2. With V trimmed by 2 bases and J by 6 bases, 10 bases remained unmatched. Germline loops: CDR1 MNHNS, CDR2 SASEGT. The CDR3 totals 15 residues. CDR3 sequence: CASSEFLAGGSEQYF. Written as DNA, the CDR3 is TGTGCCAGCAGTGAATTCTTAGCGGGCGGTAGCGAGCAGTACTTC.

The chain recombines TRBV13 with TRBJ2-5; 7 bases are a match to TRBD1. Trimming at V came to 4 bases and at J to 4 bases, leaving 9 bases not matched to a gene. Germline CDR1 PRHDT, CDR2 FYEKMQ (reference sequence). The CDR3 contains 15 residues. The CDR3 protein is CASSYQTGDGETQYF. CDR3 coding DNA: TGTGCCAGCAGCTATCAAACAGGGGACGGAGAGACCCAGTACTTC.

The chain links TRBV18 to TRBJ2-7, with a tentative D call TRBD2 (7 bases). The germline V and J ends were trimmed by 5 bases and 5 bases, with 22 bases remaining between them. Germline values: CDR1 KGHSH, CDR2 LQKENI. The CDR3 length is 16 residues. The CDR3 DNA is TGTGCCAGCTCAAAAGCTTCGGGGGGCACCGGGGACGAGCAGTACTTC. It encodes CASSKASGGTGDEQYF.

The chain uses TRBV5-1 and TRBJ2-1; 9 bases are a match to TRBD2. There are 16 residues in the CDR3. Unmatched junction bases numbered 8, after V lost 0 bases and J lost 7 bases. In germline, CDR1 is SGHRS, CDR2 YFSETQ. The CDR3 loop is CASSLAAGGPENEQFF. The CDR3 DNA is TGCGCCAGCAGCTTGGCCGCGGGAGGGCCGGAGAATGAGCAGTTCTTC.

The chain combines TRBV18 with TRBJ1-2; 9 nucleotides align to TRBD1. Germline V lookup: CDR1 KGHSH, CDR2 LQKENI. With 6 bases clipped from V and 6 bases from J, the junction kept 5 bases outside the gene matches. The CDR3 consists of 13 residues. Here the CDR3 reads CASSSTGGDGYTF. For the CDR3, the DNA is TGTGCCAGCTCGTCTACAGGGGGCGATGGCTACACCTTC.

This clone has just one count. The chain uses TRBV5-4 and TRBJ2-1, with TRBD2 matching 8 bases. V lost 0 bases to trimming and J lost 4 bases; unmatched junction nucleotides: 6. Germline loops: CDR1 SGHNT, CDR2 YYREEE (reference sequence). This CDR3 region has 16 residues. The CDR3 loop reads CASSLGLAGLYNEQFF. For the CDR3, the DNA is TGTGCCAGCAGCTTGGGCCTAGCGGGCCTTTACAATGAGCAGTTCTTC.

The chain recombines TRBV27 with TRBJ2-7; tentative D call: TRBD2 (6 bases). The CDR3 spans 14 residues. The V gene's germline CDR1 is MNHEY and CDR2 SMNVEV (reference sequence). Trimming stripped 2 bases from V and 4 bases from J, with 12 bases between. In nucleotides, the CDR3 is TGTGCCAGCAGTTTACTGCGGGGTGGATACGAGCAGTACTTC. Its translation: CASSLLRGGYEQYF.

This clone was detected only once. This chain uses TRBV6-5 with TRBJ2-7; D is undetermined. This CDR3 has 16 amino acids. Trimming left V 0 bases short and J 1 base short, with 13 bases between. Germline-derived CDR1 and CDR2 are MNHEY and SVGAGI. The CDR3 loop is CASSYSIYPSSYEQYF. The DNA of the CDR3 is TGTGCCAGCAGTTACTCGATATATCCGAGTTCCTACGAGCAGTACTTC.

The J gene is TRBJ2-2, the V gene TRBV19; D is possibly TRBD2 (6 bases). The CDR3 sequence is 16 residues long. CDR1 and CDR2 from the germline V gene are LNHDA and SQIVND (reference sequence). V shed 10 bases and J shed 1 base, with 19 bases lying between them. CDR3 loop: CATQVVGGRNTGELFF. The CDR3 nucleotides read TGTGCCACTCAAGTCGTTGGGGGGAGGAACACCGGGGAGCTGTTTTTT. The variable domain in full, with the rest retrieved from reference TRBV19 and TRBJ2-2, is DGGITQSPKYLFRKEGQNVTLSCEQNLNHDAMYWYRQDPGQGLRLIYYSQIVNDFQKGDIAEGYSVSREKKESFPLTVTSAQKNPTAFYLCATQVVGGRNTGELFFGEGSRLTVL.

The V and J genes are TRBV27 and TRBJ2-7; TRBD1 matches at 7 bases. The germline V gene encodes CDR1 MNHEY and CDR2 SMNVEV (reference sequence). This CDR3 region has 13 residues. J gave up 4 bases and V 3 bases, and 3 bases lay outside the gene matches. The CDR3 loop reads CASSLARGYEQYF. The DNA of the CDR3 is TGTGCCAGCAGTTTGGCCAGGGGGTACGAGCAGTACTTC.